One and the same sample provided the 7 T cell receptor beta chains below, sequenced in a study of T cells in Graves' hyperthyroidism and ophthalmopathy. TCR beta CDR3 regions were amplified from RNA. The HTBI primer set drove a first-round RT-PCR of the TCR CDR3. A single record per CDR3 protein comes from TCRdb applying MiXCR to the multiplex PCR reads. The repertoire includes about 570,000 distinct CDR3 sequences, around 46% of them detected once, and 15% to 20% sits in the top ten. Sequencing was carried out using peripheral blood or thyroid tissue (not recorded which). All receptors come from an adult woman with Graves' disease, either hyperthyroidism or ophthalmopathy (not recorded which).

This clonotype was seen repeatedly, ten times or more. The CDR3 sequence: CASSIVFRAHQPQHF. The CDR3 DNA sequence: TGTGCCAGTAGTATAGTGTTCAGGGCCCATCAGCCCCAGCATTTT. The chain links TRBV19 to TRBJ1-5; tentative D call: TRBD1 (5 bases). The CDR3 totals 15 residues. Germline V gene data show CDR1 as LNHDA and CDR2 as SQIVND (reference sequence). The V end lost 1 base, the J end lost 5 bases, and 12 bases lay between the germline ends.

This clonotype was seen many times. This chain connects TRBV27 to TRBJ2-7; TRBD1 aligns across 7 bases. Germline V gives CDR1 MNHEY, CDR2 SMNVEV (reference sequence). The CDR3 runs to 14 residues. J gave up 4 bases and V 2 bases, and 5 bases lay outside the gene matches. As DNA, the CDR3 is TGTGCCAGCAGTTTAAGGGGGCAGTTGTACGAGCAGTACTTC. Its protein product is CASSLRGQLYEQYF.

The sample holds many counts of this clonotype. The rearrangement links TRBV3-1 to TRBJ2-5; D is unclear. Germline V CDR1 and CDR2: LGHDT, YNNKEL (reference sequence). Trimming stripped 5 bases from V and 5 bases from J, with 12 bases between. This CDR3 has 13 residues. CDR3 DNA sequence: TGTGCCAGCAGCTCCCATACCTCGGAGACCCAGTACTTC. Residues: CASSSHTSETQYF.

At least ten counts were recorded for this clonotype. In DNA, the CDR3 is TGTGCCAGCACTCCCCCCGGGGAGCTGTTTTTT. Its protein is CASTPPGELFF. The chain combines TRBV7-9 with TRBJ2-2; D is unclear. Per germline, CDR1 SEHNR and CDR2 FQNEAQ (reference sequence). Trimming pared 7 bases from V and 6 bases from J, leaving 6 bases between. The CDR3 covers 11 residues. The entire variable domain, with the rest obtained from reference TRBV7-9 and TRBJ2-2, is as follows: DTGVSQNPRHKITKRGQNVTFRCDPISEHNRLYWYRQTLGQGPEFLTYFQNEAQLEKSRLLSDRFSAERPKGSFSTLEIQRTEQGDSAMYLCASTPPGELFFGEGSRLTVL.

This sequence joins TRBV5-1 and TRBJ2-7; 9 bases fit TRBD2. The junction had 6 bases not matched to a gene; V was cut back by 4 bases and J by 13 bases. The germline V gene encodes CDR1 SGHRS and CDR2 YFSETQ. This CDR3 has 11 amino acids. CDR3 sequence reads: CASSRSGRFYF. The CDR3 DNA sequence: TGCGCCAGCAGCCGAAGCGGGAGGTTTTACTTC.

This clonotype was seen at least ten times. The gene calls are TRBV7-2 and TRBJ1-2; no clear D. Deletions cut 5 bases from V and 5 bases from J, with 12 bases between. CDR1 and CDR2 from the germline V gene are SGHTA and FQGNSA. This CDR3 is 13 amino acids long. The chain's CDR3 is CASSRMGGYGYTF. The CDR3 region has the DNA TGTGCCAGCAGCCGAATGGGAGGGTATGGCTACACCTTC.

In the case of this clonotype: A read error may produce the germline difference seen at one junction end. The chain employs TRBV10-3 and TRBJ1-2; TRBD1 agrees at 7 bases. The germline V gene has CDR1 ENHRY and CDR2 SYGVKD. The CDR3 consists of 17 residues. The CDR3 bases are TGTGCCATCACTGAGACCCGGGACAGAGTTACCATCTATGGCTACACCTTC. It yields the protein CAITETRDRVTIYGYTF.